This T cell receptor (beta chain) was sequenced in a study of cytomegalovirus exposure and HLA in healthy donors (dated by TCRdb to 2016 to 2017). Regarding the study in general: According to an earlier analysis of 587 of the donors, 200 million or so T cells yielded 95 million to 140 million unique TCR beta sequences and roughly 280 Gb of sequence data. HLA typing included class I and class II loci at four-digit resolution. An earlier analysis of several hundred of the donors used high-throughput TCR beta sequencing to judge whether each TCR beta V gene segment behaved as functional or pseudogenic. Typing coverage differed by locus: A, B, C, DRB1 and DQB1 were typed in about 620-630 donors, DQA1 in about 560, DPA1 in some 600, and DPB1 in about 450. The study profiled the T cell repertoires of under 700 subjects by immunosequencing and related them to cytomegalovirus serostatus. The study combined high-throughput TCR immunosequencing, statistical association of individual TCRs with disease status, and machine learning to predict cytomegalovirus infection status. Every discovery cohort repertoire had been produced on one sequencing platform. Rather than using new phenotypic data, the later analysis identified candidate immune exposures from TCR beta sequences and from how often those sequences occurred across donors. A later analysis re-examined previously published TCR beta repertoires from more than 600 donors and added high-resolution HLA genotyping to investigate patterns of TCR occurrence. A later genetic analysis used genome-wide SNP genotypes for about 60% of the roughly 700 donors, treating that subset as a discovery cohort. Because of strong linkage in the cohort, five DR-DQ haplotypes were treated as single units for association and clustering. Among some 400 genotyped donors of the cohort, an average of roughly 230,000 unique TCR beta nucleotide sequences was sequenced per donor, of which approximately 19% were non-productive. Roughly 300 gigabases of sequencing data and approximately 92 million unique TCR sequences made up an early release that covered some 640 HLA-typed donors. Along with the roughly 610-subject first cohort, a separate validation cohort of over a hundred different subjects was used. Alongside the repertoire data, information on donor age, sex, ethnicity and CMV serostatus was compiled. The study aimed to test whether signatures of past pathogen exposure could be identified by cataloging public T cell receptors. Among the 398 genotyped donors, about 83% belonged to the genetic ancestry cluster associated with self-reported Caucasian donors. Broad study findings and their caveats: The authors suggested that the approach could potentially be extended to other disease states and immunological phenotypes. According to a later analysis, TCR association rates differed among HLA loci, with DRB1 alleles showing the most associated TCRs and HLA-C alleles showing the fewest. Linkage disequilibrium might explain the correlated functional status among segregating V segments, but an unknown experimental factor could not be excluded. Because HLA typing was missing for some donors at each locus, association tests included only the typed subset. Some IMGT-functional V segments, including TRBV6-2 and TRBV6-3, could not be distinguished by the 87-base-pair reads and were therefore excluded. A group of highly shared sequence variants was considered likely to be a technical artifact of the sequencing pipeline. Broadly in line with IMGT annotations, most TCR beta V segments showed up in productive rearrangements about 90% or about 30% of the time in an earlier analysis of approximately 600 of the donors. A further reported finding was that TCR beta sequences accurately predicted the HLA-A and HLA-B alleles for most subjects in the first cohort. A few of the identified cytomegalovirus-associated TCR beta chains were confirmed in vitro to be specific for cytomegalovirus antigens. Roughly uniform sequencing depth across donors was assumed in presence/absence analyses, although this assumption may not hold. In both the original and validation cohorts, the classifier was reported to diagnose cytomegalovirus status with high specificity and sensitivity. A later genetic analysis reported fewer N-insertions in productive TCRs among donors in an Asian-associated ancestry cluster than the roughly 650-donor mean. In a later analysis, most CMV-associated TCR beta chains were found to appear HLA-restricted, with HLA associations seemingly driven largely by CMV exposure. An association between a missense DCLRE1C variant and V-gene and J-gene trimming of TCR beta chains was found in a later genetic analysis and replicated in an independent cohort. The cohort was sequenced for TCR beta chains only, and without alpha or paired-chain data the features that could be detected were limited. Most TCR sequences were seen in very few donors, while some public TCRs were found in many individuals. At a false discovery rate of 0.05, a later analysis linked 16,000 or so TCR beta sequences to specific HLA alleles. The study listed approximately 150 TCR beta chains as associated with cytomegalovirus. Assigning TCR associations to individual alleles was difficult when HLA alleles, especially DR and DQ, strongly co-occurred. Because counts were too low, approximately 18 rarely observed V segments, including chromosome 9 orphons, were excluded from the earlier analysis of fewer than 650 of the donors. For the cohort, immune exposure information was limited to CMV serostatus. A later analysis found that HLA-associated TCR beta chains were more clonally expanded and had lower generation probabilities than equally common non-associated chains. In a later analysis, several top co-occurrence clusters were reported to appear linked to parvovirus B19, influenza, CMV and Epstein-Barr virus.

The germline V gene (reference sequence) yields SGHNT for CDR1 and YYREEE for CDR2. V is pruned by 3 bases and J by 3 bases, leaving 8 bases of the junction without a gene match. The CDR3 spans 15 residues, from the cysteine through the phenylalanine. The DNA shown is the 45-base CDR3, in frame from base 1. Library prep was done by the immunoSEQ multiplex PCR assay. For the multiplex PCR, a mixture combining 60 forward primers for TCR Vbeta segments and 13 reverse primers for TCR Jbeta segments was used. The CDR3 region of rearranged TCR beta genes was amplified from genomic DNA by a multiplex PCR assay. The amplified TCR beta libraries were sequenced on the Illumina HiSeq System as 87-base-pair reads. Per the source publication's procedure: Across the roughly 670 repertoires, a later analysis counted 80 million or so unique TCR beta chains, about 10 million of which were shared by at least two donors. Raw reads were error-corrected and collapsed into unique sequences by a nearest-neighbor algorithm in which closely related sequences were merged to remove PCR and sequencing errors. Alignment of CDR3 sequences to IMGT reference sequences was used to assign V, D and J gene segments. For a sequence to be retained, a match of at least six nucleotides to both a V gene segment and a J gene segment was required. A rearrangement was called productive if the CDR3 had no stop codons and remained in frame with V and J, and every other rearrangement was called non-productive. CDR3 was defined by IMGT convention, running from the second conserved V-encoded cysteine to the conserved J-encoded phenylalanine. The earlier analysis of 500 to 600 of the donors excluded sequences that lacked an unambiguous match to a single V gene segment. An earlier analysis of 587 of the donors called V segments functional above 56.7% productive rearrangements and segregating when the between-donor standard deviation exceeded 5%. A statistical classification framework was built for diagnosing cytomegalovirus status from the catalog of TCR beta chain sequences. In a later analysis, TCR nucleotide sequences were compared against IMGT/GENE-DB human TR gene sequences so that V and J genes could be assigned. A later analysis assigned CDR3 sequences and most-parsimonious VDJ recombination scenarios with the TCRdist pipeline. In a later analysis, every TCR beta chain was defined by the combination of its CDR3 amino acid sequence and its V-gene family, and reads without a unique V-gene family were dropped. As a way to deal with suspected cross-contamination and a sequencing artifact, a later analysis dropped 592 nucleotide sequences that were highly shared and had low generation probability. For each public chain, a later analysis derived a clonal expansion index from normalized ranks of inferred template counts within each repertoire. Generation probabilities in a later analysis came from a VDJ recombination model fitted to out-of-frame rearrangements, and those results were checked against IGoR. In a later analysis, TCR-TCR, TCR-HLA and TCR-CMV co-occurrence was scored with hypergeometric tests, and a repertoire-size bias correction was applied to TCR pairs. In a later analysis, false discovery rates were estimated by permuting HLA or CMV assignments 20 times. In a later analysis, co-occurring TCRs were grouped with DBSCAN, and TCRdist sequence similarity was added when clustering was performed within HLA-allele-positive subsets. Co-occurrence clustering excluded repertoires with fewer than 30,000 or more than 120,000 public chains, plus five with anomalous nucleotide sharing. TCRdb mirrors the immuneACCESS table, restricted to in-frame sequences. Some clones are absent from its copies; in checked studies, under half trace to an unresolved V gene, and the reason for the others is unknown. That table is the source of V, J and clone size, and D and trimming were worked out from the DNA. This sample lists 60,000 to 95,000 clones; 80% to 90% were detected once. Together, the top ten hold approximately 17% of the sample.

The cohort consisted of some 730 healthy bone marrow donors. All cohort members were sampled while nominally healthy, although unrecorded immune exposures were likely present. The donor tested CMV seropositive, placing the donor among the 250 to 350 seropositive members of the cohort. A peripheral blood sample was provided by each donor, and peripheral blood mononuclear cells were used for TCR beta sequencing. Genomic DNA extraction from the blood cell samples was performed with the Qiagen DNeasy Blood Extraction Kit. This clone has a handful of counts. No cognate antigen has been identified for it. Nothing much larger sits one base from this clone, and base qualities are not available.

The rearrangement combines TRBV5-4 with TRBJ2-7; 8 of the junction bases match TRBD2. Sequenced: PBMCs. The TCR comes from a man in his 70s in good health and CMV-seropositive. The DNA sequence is TGTGCCAGCAGCTCGAGCGGGAGTGGCCGCTACGAGCAGTACTTC. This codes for CASSSSGSGRYEQYF.